These T cell receptor beta chains were read from a single sample in a study of long-term antiretroviral therapy in people with HIV. The assay was immunoSEQ multiplex PCR, and TCRdb's table has in-frame clones only and misses some. The data hold 15,000 to 20,000 clones, with approximately 84% observed a single time. Sequencing was performed on unsorted PBMCs, taken 0.9 years after starting antiretroviral therapy. The receptors here all came from a man in his late teens or twenties with HIV. The CDR3 runs from the conserved cysteine through the conserved F or W. The order of the fields is CDR3 DNA, CDR3 protein, V gene, J gene, clone size, D gene. A D gene is named only where the DNA matches it firmly. The size entry is marked missing in some rows and otherwise reads once, few, many or a size class.

DNA: TGTGCCAGCAAGCCTGGGAGCTCCTACAATGAGCAGTTCTTC
CDR3: CASKPGSSYNEQFF
V: TRBV6-5
J: TRBJ2-1
size: once
D: .

DNA: TGTGCCAGCAGTACAGGTTTAGGAGCGGGGGATGAAAAACTGTTTTTT
CDR3: CASSTGLGAGDEKLFF
V: TRBV2
J: TRBJ1-4
size: once
D: .

DNA: TGTGCCAGCAGTTACAAAGGGACAGGCCCTGGAAACACCATATATTTT
CDR3: CASSYKGTGPGNTIYF
V: TRBV6-6
J: TRBJ1-3
size: .
D: TRBD1

DNA: TGCGCCAGCAGCAATAGCCTCGACGGATACACCGGGGAGCTGTTTTTT
CDR3: CASSNSLDGYTGELFF
V: TRBV5-1
J: TRBJ2-2
size: .
D: .

DNA: TGTGCCACCGCCGGGGCACAAGAAAAACTGTTTTTT
CDR3: CATAGAQEKLFF
V: TRBV7-2
J: TRBJ1-4
size: .
D: .

DNA: TGTGCCAGCAGCGGGTACAGGGCTCACACAGATACGCAGTATTTT
CDR3: CASSGYRAHTDTQYF
V: TRBV5-4
J: TRBJ2-3
size: .
D: .

DNA: TGTGCCAGCAGCTTTTGGGGGGCGCGGACCGGGGAGCTGTTTTTT
CDR3: CASSFWGARTGELFF
V: TRBV5-6
J: TRBJ2-2
size: .
D: .

DNA: TGTGCCAGCTCGTCGACGGGGCATAATGAAAAACTGTTTTTT
CDR3: CASSSTGHNEKLFF
V: TRBV28
J: TRBJ1-4
size: once
D: .

DNA: TGTGCCAGCAGCTTAGGCCTAGCGGGGGTTGAGCAGTTCTTC
CDR3: CASSLGLAGVEQFF
V: TRBV7-8
J: TRBJ2-1
size: once
D: TRBD2

DNA: TGTGCCAGCAGATTCTACCCGGGCATGGGAAAACAGGAGCAGTTCTTC
CDR3: CASRFYPGMGKQEQFF
V: TRBV11-2
J: TRBJ2-1
size: .
D: .

DNA: TGTGCCAGCAGCTCTAGACAGGAAAGTTCACCCCTCCACTTT
CDR3: CASSSRQESSPLHF
V: TRBV7-9
J: TRBJ1-6
size: few
D: .

DNA: TGTGCCAGCAGTTTATTAGGCGGGGGGGCCGAGAATGAGCAGTTCTTC
CDR3: CASSLLGGGAENEQFF
V: TRBV27
J: TRBJ2-1
size: .
D: TRBD2

DNA: TGTGCCAGCAGCCCACGGACTGGTAGTGGCTACACCTTC
CDR3: CASSPRTGSGYTF
V: TRBV11-2
J: TRBJ1-2
size: few
D: .

DNA: TGTGCCAGCAGTTACGGGGGCAACCTCGGTGACTATGGCTACACCTTC
CDR3: CASSYGGNLGDYGYTF
V: TRBV6-6
J: TRBJ1-2
size: .
D: .

DNA: TGTGCCAGCAGCACAGGGTCTCATCAGCCCCAGCATTTT
CDR3: CASSTGSHQPQHF
V: TRBV7-9
J: TRBJ1-5
size: few
D: .

DNA: TGCAGCGTTGTACACAGAATCACCGGGGAGCTGTTTTTT
CDR3: CSVVHRITGELFF
V: TRBV29-1
J: TRBJ2-2
size: .
D: .

DNA: TGTGCCTGGACTAAAGGGTCGTGGGGCCGCACTGAAGCTTTCTTT
CDR3: CAWTKGSWGRTEAFF
V: TRBV30
J: TRBJ1-1
size: .
D: .

DNA: TGTGCCAGCAGTTTATACCCACTGCAACAAGCTTTCTTT
CDR3: CASSLYPLQQAFF
V: TRBV27
J: TRBJ1-1
size: .
D: .

DNA: TGTGCCAGCACGAGCGGGGCTGTCACAGATACGCAGTATTTT
CDR3: CASTSGAVTDTQYF
V: TRBV28
J: TRBJ2-3
size: .
D: TRBD2

DNA: TGTGCCAGCAGCTTCGGAGTTTCCAACCCCTCCGATGGCTACACCTTC
CDR3: CASSFGVSNPSDGYTF
V: TRBV5-4
J: TRBJ1-2
size: once
D: .

DNA: TGTGCCAGCAGCTTCAACGGCGTGTACAATGAGCAGTTCTTC
CDR3: CASSFNGVYNEQFF
V: TRBV13
J: TRBJ2-1
size: .
D: .

DNA: TGTGCCAGCAGAATCTTCGACAGCTATGGCTACACCTTC
CDR3: CASRIFDSYGYTF
V: TRBV5-6
J: TRBJ1-2
size: once
D: .

DNA: TGTGCCAGCAGTTTCAGGCAGAACTATGGCTACACCTTC
CDR3: CASSFRQNYGYTF
V: TRBV27
J: TRBJ1-2
size: .
D: .

DNA: TGTGCCAGCAGTTACTCGGCAGGGCCCAATGAGCAGTTCTTC
CDR3: CASSYSAGPNEQFF
V: TRBV6-5
J: TRBJ2-1
size: .
D: .

DNA: TGTGCCAGCAGCTTGATTCTTCGGTGGGGCGGGGACACTGAAGCTTTCTTT
CDR3: CASSLILRWGGDTEAFF
V: TRBV5-8
J: TRBJ1-1
size: .
D: .

DNA: TGTGCCAGCTCACCAGAGGTAAGGACAGGGGGCTACAATGAGCAGTTCTTC
CDR3: CASSPEVRTGGYNEQFF
V: TRBV18
J: TRBJ2-1
size: .
D: TRBD1

DNA: TGTGCCTGGAGTGTACTAGCGGGGGGGTACAATGAGCAGTTCTTC
CDR3: CAWSVLAGGYNEQFF
V: TRBV30
J: TRBJ2-1
size: few
D: TRBD2

DNA: TGTGCCAGCAGCCACTTTGGGGGGGCTAACAATGAGCAGTTCTTC
CDR3: CASSHFGGANNEQFF
V: TRBV9
J: TRBJ2-1
size: .
D: .

DNA: TGTGCCAGCAGCGTAGGAGGGAGCACTGAAGCTTTCTTT
CDR3: CASSVGGSTEAFF
V: TRBV9
J: TRBJ1-1
size: .
D: .

DNA: TGTGCCAGCAGTTCTGCGGATGCTCTACTCGGGGACACCATATATTTT
CDR3: CASSSADALLGDTIYF
V: TRBV28
J: TRBJ1-3
size: .
D: .

DNA: TGTGCCAGCGAAAAACGGGGGGACACCGGGGAGCTGTTTTTT
CDR3: CASEKRGDTGELFF
V: TRBV5-5
J: TRBJ2-2
size: .
D: TRBD2

DNA: TGTGCCAGCGGGCGCGACGAGCAGTACTTC
CDR3: CASGRDEQYF
V: TRBV27
J: TRBJ2-7
size: .
D: .

DNA: TGTGCCAGCAGCTTGGTACGGGACAGGGGGCAGGAGGGCTACACCTTC
CDR3: CASSLVRDRGQEGYTF
V: TRBV5-8
J: TRBJ1-2
size: few
D: TRBD1

DNA: TGTGCCAGCAGTTACTCGGGGGAGAACACTGAAGCTTTCTTT
CDR3: CASSYSGENTEAFF
V: TRBV6-5
J: TRBJ1-1
size: .
D: .

DNA: TGTGCCACCGCCCCGGACAGTAACTATGGCTACACCTTC
CDR3: CATAPDSNYGYTF
V: TRBV15
J: TRBJ1-2
size: .
D: .

DNA: TGCGCCAGCAGCTGGGCGCTAGCGGGTCAACAAGAGACCCAGTACTTC
CDR3: CASSWALAGQQETQYF
V: TRBV5-1
J: TRBJ2-5
size: .
D: TRBD2

DNA: TGTGCCAGCAGCCCCGCCGGGGTGAGCACAGATACGCAGTATTTT
CDR3: CASSPAGVSTDTQYF
V: TRBV9
J: TRBJ2-3
size: .
D: .

DNA: TGCGCCAGCAGCAAAGGACCCGTTGAAAAACTGTTTTTT
CDR3: CASSKGPVEKLFF
V: TRBV5-1
J: TRBJ1-4
size: .
D: .

DNA: TGTGCCAGCAGCTTAGGGGGTAGCGGGGCCAGCGCGAATACGCAGTATTTT
CDR3: CASSLGGSGASANTQYF
V: TRBV11-2
J: TRBJ2-3
size: .
D: TRBD2

DNA: TGCGCCAGCAGCTTGGGGTGGACTAGAGTCGGCAAGGAGACCCAGTACTTC
CDR3: CASSLGWTRVGKETQYF
V: TRBV5-1
J: TRBJ2-5
size: .
D: TRBD2

DNA: TGTGCCAGCAGTGGCCTTAACAGGGTTGGGGCCAACGTCCTGACTTTC
CDR3: CASSGLNRVGANVLTF
V: TRBV6-6
J: TRBJ2-6
size: .
D: .